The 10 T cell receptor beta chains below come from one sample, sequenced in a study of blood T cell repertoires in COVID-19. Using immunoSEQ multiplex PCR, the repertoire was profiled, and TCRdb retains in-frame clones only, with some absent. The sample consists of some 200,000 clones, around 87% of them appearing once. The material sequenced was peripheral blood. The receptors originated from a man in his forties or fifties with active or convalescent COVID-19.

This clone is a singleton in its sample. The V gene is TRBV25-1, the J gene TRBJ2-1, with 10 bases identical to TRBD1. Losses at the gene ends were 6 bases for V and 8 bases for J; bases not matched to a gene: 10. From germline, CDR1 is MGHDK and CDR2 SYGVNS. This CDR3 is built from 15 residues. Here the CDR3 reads CASRRSGTGDDEQFF. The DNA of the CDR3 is TGTGCCAGCAGAAGATCCGGGACAGGGGACGATGAGCAGTTCTTC.

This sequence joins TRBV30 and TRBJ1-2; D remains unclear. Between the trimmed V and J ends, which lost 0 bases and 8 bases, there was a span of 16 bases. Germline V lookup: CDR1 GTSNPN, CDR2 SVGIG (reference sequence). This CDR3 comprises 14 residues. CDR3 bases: TGTGCCTGGAGTGTACAATTATCGGGAATCGGCTACACCTTC. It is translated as CAWSVQLSGIGYTF. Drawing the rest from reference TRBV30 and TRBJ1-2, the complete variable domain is SQTIHQWPATLVQPVGSPLSLECTVEGTSNPNLYWYRQAAGRGLQLLFYSVGIGQISSEVPQNLSASRPQDRQFILSSKKLLLSDSGFYLCAWSVQLSGIGYTFGSGTRLTVV.

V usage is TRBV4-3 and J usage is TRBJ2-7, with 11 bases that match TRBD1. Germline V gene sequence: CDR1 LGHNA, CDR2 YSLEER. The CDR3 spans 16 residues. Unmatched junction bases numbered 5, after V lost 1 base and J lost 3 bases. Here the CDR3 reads CASSQGGGTGGYEQYF. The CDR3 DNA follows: TGCGCCAGCAGCCAAGGAGGTGGGACAGGGGGCTACGAGCAGTACTTC.

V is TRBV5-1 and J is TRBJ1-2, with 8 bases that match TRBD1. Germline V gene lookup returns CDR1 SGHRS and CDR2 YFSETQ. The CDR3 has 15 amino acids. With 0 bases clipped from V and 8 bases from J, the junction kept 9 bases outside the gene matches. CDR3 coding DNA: TGCGCCAGCAGCTTGGCCTTGGGACAGGAAAGGGGCTACACCTTC. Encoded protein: CASSLALGQERGYTF. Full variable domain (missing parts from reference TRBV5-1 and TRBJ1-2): KAGVTQTPRYLIKTRGQQVTLSCSPISGHRSVSWYQQTPGQGLQFLFEYFSETQRNKGNFPGRFSGRQFSNSRSEMNVSTLELGDSALYLCASSLALGQERGYTFGSGTRLTVV.

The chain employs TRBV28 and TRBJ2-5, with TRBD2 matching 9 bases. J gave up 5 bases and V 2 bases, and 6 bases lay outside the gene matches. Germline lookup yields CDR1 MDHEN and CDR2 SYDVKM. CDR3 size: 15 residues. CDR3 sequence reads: CASSLQAGGGETQYF. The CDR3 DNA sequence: TGTGCCAGCAGTTTACAAGCGGGGGGTGGGGAGACCCAGTACTTC.

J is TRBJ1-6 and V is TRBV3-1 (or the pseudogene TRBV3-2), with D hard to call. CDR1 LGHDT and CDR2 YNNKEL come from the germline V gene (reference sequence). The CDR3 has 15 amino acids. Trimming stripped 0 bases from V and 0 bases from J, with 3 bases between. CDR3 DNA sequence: TGTGCCAGCAGCCAAGACAACTCCTATAATTCACCCCTCCACTTT. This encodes CASSQDNSYNSPLHF.

CDR3: CASSHTGSRTGELFF. In nucleotides, the CDR3 is TGTGCCAGCAGCCATACAGGGTCCCGAACCGGGGAGCTGTTTTTT. The V gene is TRBV7-9, the J gene TRBJ2-2, with D maybe TRBD1 (6 bases). Trimming took off 5 bases at V and 5 bases at J, with 15 bases between the two ends. Per germline, CDR1 SEHNR and CDR2 FQNEAQ (reference sequence). CDR3 length equals 15 residues.

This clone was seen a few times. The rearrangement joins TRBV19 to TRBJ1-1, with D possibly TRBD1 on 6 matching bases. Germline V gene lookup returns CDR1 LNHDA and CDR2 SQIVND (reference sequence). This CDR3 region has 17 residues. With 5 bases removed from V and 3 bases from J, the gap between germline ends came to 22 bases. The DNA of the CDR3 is TGTGCCAGTAGTGAATTCAGGGGAGTTGGCTTGTACACTGAAGCTTTCTTT. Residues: CASSEFRGVGLYTEAFF.

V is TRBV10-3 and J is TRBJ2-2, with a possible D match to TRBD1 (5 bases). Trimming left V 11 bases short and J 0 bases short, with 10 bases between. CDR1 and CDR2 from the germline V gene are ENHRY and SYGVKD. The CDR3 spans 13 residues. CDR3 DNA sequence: TGTGCCGTTCAGGGTACGAACACCGGGGAGCTGTTTTTT. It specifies CAVQGTNTGELFF.

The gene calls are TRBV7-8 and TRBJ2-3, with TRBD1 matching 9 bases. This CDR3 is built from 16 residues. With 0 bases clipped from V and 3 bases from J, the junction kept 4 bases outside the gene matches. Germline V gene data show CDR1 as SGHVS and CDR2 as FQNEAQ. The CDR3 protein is CASSLAGTGRTDTQYF. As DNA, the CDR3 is TGTGCCAGCAGCTTAGCTGGGACAGGGAGGACAGATACGCAGTATTTT.